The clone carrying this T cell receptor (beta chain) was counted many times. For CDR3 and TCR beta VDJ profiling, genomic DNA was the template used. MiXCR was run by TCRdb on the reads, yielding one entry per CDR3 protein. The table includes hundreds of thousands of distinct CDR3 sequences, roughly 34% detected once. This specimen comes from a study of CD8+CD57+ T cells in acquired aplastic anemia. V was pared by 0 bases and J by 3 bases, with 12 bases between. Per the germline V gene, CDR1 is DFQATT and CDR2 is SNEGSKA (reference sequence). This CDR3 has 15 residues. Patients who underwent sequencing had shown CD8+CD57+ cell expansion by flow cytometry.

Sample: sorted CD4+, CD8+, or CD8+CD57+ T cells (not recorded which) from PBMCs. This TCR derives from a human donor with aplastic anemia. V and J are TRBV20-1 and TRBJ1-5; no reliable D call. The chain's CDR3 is CSARDRGWYNQPQHF. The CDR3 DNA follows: TGCAGTGCTAGAGATCGGGGATGGTACAATCAGCCCCAGCATTTT.